This TCR beta chain was sequenced for a study of blood T cell repertoires in COVID-19. Turning to the study itself: There were acute and convalescent COVID-19 samples, and they came from the United States, Italy and Spain. T cells, B-cell-depleted T cells, or PBMCs provided the cDNA or gDNA that served as material.

Clones were sequenced by immunoSEQ multiplex PCR, and TCRdb holds only the in-frame ones, with some missing. Of 20,000 to 25,000 clones listed, about 73% are singletons. V lost 4 bases to trimming and J lost 13 bases, with 23 bases between them. This CDR3 has 16 residues. The germline CDR1 and CDR2 sequences are ENHRY and SYGVKD. Material for sequencing was peripheral blood. This chain connects TRBV10-3 to TRBJ1-6; possible D gene TRBD1, 5 bases. This sequence originates from a human donor in a cohort sampled during active or convalescent COVID-19. The DNA for the CDR3 is TGTGCCATCAGTGTCCACGGTCGGGAGTTGGGGGTTCCCCTCCACTTT. Protein product: CAISVHGRELGVPLHF.